This TCR beta chain is from a study of T cell changes during pregnancy in multiple sclerosis. Some clones are missing from TCRdb's copy, which holds only in-frame ones; the method was immunoSEQ multiplex PCR. The sample has tens of thousands of clones, around 91% seen once; the top ten hold about 5.1%. This CDR3 is built from 14 residues. Germline-derived CDR1 and CDR2 are SEHNR and FQNEAQ (reference sequence). Trimming shortened V by 8 bases and J by 2 bases, and 14 bases separated the two germline ends. This clonotype was obtained from a female donor in good health, enrolled as a control in a pregnancy study. The sequencing used peripheral blood, collected after pregnancy. V usage is TRBV7-9 and J usage is TRBJ2-3, with D possibly matching TRBD1 (6 bases). CDR3 sequence reads: CASSLGQYTDTQYF. In DNA, the CDR3 is TGTGCCAGCTCACTCGGACAGTACACAGATACGCAGTATTTT.